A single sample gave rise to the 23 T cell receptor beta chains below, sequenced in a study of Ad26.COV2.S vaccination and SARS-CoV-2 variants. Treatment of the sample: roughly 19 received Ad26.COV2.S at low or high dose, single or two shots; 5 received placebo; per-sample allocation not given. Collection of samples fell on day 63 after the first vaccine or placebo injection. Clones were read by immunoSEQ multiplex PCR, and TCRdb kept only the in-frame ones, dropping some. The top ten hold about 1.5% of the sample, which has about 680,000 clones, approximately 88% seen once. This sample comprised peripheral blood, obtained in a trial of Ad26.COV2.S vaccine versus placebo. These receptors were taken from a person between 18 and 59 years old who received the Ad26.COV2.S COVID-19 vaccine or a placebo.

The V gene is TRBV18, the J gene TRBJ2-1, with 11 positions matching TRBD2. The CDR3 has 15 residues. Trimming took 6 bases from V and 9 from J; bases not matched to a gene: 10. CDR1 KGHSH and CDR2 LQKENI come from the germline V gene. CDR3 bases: TGTGCCAGCTCCCCCCCACTAGCGGGAGATCTTGAGCAGTTCTTC. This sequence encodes CASSPPLAGDLEQFF.

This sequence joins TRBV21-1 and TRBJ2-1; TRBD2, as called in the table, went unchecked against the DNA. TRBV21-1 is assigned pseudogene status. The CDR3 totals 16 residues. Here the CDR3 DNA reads TGTGCCAGCAGCAAATGGGGACTAGCGGAGGCGAGTGAGCAGTTCTTC. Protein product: CASSKWGLAEASEQFF.

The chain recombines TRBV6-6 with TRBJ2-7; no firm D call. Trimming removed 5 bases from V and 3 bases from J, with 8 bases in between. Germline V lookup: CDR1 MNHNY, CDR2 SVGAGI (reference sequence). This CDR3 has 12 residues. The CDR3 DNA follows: TGTGCCAGCAGTAACAGTATCTACGAGCAGTACTTC. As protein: CASSNSIYEQYF.

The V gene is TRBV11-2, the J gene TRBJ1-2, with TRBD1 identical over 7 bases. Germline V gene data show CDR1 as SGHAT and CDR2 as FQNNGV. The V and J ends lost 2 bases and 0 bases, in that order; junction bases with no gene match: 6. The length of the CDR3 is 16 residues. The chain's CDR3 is CASSLQQGSANYGYTF. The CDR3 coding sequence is TGTGCCAGCAGCTTACAACAGGGGTCAGCTAACTATGGCTACACCTTC. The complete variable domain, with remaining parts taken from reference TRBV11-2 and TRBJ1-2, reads EAGVAQSPRYKIIEKRQSVAFWCNPISGHATLYWYQQILGQGPKLLIQFQNNGVVDDSQLPKDRFSAERLKGVDSTLKIQPAKLEDSAVYLCASSLQQGSANYGYTFGSGTRLTVV.

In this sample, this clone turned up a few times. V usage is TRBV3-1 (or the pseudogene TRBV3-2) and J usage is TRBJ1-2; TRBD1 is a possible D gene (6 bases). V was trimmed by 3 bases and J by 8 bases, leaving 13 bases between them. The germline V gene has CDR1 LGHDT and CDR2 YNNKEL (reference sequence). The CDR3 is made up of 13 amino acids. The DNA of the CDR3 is TGTGCCAGCAGCCAGTCAGGGGTGAGCGGCTACACCTTC. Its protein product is CASSQSGVSGYTF.

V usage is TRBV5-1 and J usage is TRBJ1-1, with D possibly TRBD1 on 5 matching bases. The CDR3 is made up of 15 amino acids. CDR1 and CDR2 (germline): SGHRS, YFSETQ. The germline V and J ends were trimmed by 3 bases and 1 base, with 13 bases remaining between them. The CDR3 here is CASSSPGTGNTEAFF. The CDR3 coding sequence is TGCGCCAGCAGCTCCCCCGGGACGGGGAACACTGAAGCTTTCTTT.

The CDR3 spells CASSKGLDSYEQYF. The DNA for the CDR3 is TGTGCCAGTAGTAAGGGACTAGACTCCTACGAGCAGTACTTC. J is TRBJ2-7 and V is TRBV19; 8 bases align to TRBD2. The germline gives CDR1 LNHDA, CDR2 SQIVND (reference sequence). This CDR3 is built from 14 residues. The junction had 2 bases not matched to a gene; V was cut back by 4 bases and J by 0 bases.

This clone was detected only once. CDR3 amino acids: CASSQGPRDNYGYTF. DNA for the CDR3: TGCGCCAGCAGCCAAGGGCCTAGGGATAACTATGGCTACACCTTC. This chain uses TRBV4-1 with TRBJ1-2; D is unresolved. In germline, CDR1 is MGHRA, CDR2 YSYEKL. The CDR3 contains 15 residues. The ends were cut back, 1 base at V and 1 base at J, with 10 bases in the middle.

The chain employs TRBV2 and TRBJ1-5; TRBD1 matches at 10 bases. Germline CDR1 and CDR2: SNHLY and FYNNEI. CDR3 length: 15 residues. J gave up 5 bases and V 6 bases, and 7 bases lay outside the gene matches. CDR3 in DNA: TGTGCCAGCAGATACGACAGGGGGCGAGATCAGCCCCAGCATTTT. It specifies CASRYDRGRDQPQHF.

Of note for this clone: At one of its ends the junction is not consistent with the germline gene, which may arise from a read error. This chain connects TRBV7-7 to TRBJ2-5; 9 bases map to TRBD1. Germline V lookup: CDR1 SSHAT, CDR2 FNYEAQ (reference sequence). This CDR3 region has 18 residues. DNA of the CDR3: TGTGCTAGCAGCTTAGCGTTGACAGGGGGGTCATTTCAAGAGACCCAGTACTTC. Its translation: CASSLALTGGSFQETQYF.

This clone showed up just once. The CDR3 DNA sequence: TGTGCCTGGATTGGGAGGAACACTGAAGCTTTCTTT. Protein product: CAWIGRNTEAFF. The genes are TRBV30 and TRBJ1-1; no clear D. Germline V gene data show CDR1 as GTSNPN and CDR2 as SVGIG (reference sequence). CDR3 size: 12 residues. Trimming removed 4 bases at V and 1 base at J, with 7 bases between.

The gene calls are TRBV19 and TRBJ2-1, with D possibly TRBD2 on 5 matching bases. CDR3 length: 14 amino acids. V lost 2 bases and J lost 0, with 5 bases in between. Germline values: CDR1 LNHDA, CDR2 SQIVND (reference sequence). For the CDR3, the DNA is TGTGCCAGTAGTATAACTAGCTCCTACAATGAGCAGTTCTTC. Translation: CASSITSSYNEQFF.

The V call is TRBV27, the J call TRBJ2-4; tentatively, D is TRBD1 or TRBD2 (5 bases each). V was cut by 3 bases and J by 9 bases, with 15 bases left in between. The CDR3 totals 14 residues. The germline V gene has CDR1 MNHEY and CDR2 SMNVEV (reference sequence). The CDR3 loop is CASSFAGGRVIQYF. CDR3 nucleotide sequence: TGTGCCAGCAGTTTCGCGGGCGGCAGGGTCATTCAGTACTTC.

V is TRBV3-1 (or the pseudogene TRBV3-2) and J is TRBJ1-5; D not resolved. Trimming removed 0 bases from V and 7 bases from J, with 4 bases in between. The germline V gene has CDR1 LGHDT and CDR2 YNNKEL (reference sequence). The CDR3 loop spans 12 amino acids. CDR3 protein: CASSQDQQPQHF. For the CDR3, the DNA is TGTGCCAGCAGCCAAGATCAGCAGCCCCAGCATTTT.

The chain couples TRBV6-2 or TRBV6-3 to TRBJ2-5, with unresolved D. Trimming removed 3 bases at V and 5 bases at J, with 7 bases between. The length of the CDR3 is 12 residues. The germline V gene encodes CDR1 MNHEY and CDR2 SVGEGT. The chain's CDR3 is CASSYGLETQYF. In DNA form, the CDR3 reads TGTGCCAGCAGTTATGGGTTGGAGACCCAGTACTTC.

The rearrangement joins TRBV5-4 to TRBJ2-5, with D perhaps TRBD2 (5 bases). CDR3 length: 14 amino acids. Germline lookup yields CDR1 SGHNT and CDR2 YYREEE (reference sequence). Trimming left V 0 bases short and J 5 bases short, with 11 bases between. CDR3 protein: CASSLASGMETQYF. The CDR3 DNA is TGTGCCAGCAGCTTGGCATCCGGGATGGAGACCCAGTACTTC.

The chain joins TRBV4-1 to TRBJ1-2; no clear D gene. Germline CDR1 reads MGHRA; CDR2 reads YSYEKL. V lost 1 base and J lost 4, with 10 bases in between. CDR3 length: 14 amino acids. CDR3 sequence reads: CASSQGGGLYGYTF. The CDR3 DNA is TGCGCCAGCAGCCAAGGTGGAGGGCTCTATGGCTACACCTTC.

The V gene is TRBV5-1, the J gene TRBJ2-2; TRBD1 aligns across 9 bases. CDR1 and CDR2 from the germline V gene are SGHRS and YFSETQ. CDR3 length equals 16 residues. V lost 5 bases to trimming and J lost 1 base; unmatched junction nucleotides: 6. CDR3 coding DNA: TGCGCCAGCAGATTACAGGGGGCACAGAACACCGGGGAGCTGTTTTTT. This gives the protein CASRLQGAQNTGELFF.

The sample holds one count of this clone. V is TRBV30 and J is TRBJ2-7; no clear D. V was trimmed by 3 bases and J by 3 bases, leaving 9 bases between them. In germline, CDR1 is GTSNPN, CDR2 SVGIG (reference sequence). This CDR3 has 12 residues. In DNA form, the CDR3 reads TGTGCCTGGAGCGAACGGTACTACGAGCAGTACTTC. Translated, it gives CAWSERYYEQYF.

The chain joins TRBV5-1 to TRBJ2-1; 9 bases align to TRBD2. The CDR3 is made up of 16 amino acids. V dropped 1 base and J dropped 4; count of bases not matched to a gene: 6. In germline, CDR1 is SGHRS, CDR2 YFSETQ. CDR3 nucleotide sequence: TGCGCCAGCAGCTTGATACCGGGACTAGCTTACAATGAGCAGTTCTTC. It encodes CASSLIPGLAYNEQFF.

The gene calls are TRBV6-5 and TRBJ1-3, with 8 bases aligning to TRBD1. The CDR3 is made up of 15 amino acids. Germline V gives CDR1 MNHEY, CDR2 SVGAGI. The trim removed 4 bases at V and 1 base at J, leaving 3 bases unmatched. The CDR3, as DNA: TGTGCCAGCAGTTCCGGGACAGGATCTGGAAACACCATATATTTT. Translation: CASSSGTGSGNTIYF.

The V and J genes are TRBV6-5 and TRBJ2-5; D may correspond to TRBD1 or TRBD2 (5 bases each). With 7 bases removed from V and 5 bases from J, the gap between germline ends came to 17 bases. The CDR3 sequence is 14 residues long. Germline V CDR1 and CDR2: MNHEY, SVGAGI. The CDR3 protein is CASTLDGAGETQYF. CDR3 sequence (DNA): TGTGCCAGCACCTTGGACGGGGCCGGTGAGACCCAGTACTTC.

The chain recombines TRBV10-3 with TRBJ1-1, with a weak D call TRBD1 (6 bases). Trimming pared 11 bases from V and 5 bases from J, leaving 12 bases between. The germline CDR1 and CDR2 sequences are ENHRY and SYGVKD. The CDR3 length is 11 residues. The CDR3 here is CAVQQGTEAFF. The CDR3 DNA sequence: TGTGCCGTCCAACAGGGAACTGAAGCTTTCTTT.